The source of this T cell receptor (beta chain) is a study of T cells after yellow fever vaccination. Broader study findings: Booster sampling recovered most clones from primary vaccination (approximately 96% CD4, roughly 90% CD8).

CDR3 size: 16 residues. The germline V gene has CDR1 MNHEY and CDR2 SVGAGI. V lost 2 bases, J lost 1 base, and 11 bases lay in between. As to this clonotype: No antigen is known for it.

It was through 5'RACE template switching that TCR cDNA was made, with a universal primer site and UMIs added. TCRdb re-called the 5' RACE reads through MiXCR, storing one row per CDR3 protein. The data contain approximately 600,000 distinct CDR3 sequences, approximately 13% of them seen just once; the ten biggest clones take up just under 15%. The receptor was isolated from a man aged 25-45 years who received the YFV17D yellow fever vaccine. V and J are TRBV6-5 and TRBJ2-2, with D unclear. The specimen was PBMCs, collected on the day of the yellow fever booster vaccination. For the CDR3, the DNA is TGTGCCAGCAGTTACGTCGCAGTAAAGAACACCGGGGAGCTGTTTTTT. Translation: CASSYVAVKNTGELFF.